This entry is about one TCR beta chain. Its matching antigen is unknown. Second-dose schedules of about 4 or about 12 weeks were combined. The sample belongs to a study of T cell responses to AZD1222 COVID-19 vaccine. The study, taken as a whole, reports: Elevations in Spike-specific TCR breadth and depth followed administration of two AZD1222 doses. Donors were mostly white British, more females; clonal diversity possibly underestimated.

TCRdb's table, derived via immunoSEQ multiplex PCR, lists solely in-frame clones and lacks some. The data hold some 200,000 clones, with more than 85% observed a single time. V dropped 7 bases and J dropped 8; count of bases not matched to a gene: 10. The CDR3 is 13 amino acids. Germline-derived CDR1 and CDR2 are SGHDT and YYEEEE. This specimen consisted of peripheral blood, obtained 28 days after the second AZD1222 dose. This sequence was found in an adult who received the AZD1222 COVID-19 vaccine. The chain has TRBV5-6 and TRBJ1-2, with 8 bases that match TRBD1. CDR3 amino acids: CASDRGRGGGYTF. Written as DNA, the CDR3 is TGTGCCAGCGACAGGGGCAGGGGCGGAGGCTACACCTTC. Combining the CDR3 with reference TRBV5-6 and TRBJ1-2 gives the whole variable domain DAGVTQSPTHLIKTRGQQVTLRCSPKSGHDTVSWYQQALGQGPQFIFQYYEEEERQRGNFPDRFSGHQFPNYSSELNVNALLLGDSALYLCASDRGRGGGYTFGSGTRLTVV.